This is a list of T cell receptor beta chains from one sample in a study of metastatic and nonmetastatic thyroid tumors. Via MiXCR, TCRdb re-called the PCR reads. In the table there are roughly 20,000 clones, 18% of which are singletons. What was sequenced was adjacent normal tissue. These receptor sequences come from a male donor with papillary thyroid cancer or a benign thyroid nodule (not recorded which). Some clones in this sample may be carry-over from other donors' samples. Each CDR3 is given with its conserved first and last residue. The order of the fields is V gene, J gene, clone size, D gene, CDR3 DNA, CDR3 protein. D genes are given only for firm matches. Rows give clone size only sometimes, using once, few, many, or a class for an expanded clone.

V: TRBV24-1; J: TRBJ2-3; size: few; D: TRBD2; DNA: TGTGCCATCTTCCGGGGACTAGCTCAAACAGATACGCAGTATTTT; CDR3: CAIFRGLAQTDTQYF
V: TRBV19; J: TRBJ2-1; size: many; D: TRBD1; DNA: TGTGCCAGTAGCCCCGGGACAGGGGCTTACAATGAGCAGTTCTTC; CDR3: CASSPGTGAYNEQFF
V: TRBV20-1; J: TRBJ2-1; size: -; D: -; DNA: TGCAGTGGTAGAGGTCCGGCTAGGGTTGGATCCTCCTACAAGGAGCAGTTCTTC; CDR3: CSGRGPARVGSSYKEQFF
V: TRBV30; J: TRBJ2-2; size: -; D: -; DNA: TGTGCCTGGAGTGTATTCGGGGGCGCTTATTACGCGAACACCGGGGAGCTGTTTTTT; CDR3: CAWSVFGGAYYANTGELFF
V: TRBV5-6; J: TRBJ1-5; size: many; D: -; DNA: TGTGCCAGCAGCTTGGGAAACTATCAGCCCCAGCATTTT; CDR3: CASSLGNYQPQHF
V: TRBV6-1; J: TRBJ2-7; size: -; D: -; DNA: TGTGCCAGCAGCATGACCTCAAGTCTTTACGAGCAGTACTTC; CDR3: CASSMTSSLYEQYF
V: TRBV15; J: TRBJ2-3; size: -; D: -; DNA: TGTGCCGCCAGCAGAGGCCTAGCCGGAGGGCTTTTCCCCTACACAGATACGCAGTATTTT; CDR3: CAASRGLAGGLFPYTDTQYF
V: TRBV12-3/TRBV12-4; J: TRBJ2-2; size: medium-sized; D: TRBD1; DNA: TGTGCCAGCTACCCAGGGGGCTTTGGCGGGGAGCTGTTTTTT; CDR3: CASYPGGFGGELFF
V: TRBV5-1; J: TRBJ2-3; size: many; D: TRBD2; DNA: TGCGCCAGCAGTCCGCAGACTAGCGGGCCACGCACAGATACGCAGTATTTT; CDR3: CASSPQTSGPRTDTQYF
V: TRBV30; J: TRBJ1-1; size: few; D: -; DNA: TGTGCCTGGAGTGTAGCCCTAGGTGGCGATAATGATTTCTTT; CDR3: CAWSVALGGDNDFF
V: TRBV3-1; J: TRBJ2-5; size: many; D: -; DNA: TGTGCCAGCAGCCAAGATTTACGGGAAGAGACCCAGTACTTC; CDR3: CASSQDLREETQYF
V: TRBV4-3; J: TRBJ1-1; size: -; D: TRBD1; DNA: TGCGCCAGCATCTTTCATCGGGACAGGGGCCTTAACACTGAAGCTTTCTTT; CDR3: CASIFHRDRGLNTEAFF
V: TRBV6-2/TRBV6-3; J: TRBJ2-1; size: medium-sized; D: TRBD2; DNA: TGTGCCAGCAGTTGGATAGCGGGAGAGGACTACAATGAGCAGTTCTTC; CDR3: CASSWIAGEDYNEQFF
V: TRBV20-1; J: TRBJ1-2; size: many; D: TRBD1; DNA: TGCAGTGCTCCGGGGGGGTCCGGGACAGGTCTTTATGGCTACACCTTC; CDR3: CSAPGGSGTGLYGYTF
V: TRBV5-1; J: TRBJ1-6; size: medium-sized; D: -; DNA: TGCGCCAGCAGCTTGGAACCTGGGGGTCGTTCACCCCTCCACTTT; CDR3: CASSLEPGGRSPLHF
V: TRBV27; J: TRBJ2-5; size: medium-sized; D: TRBD2; DNA: TGTGCCAGCAGTTTTGGAAGACTAGCGGGAGGATGGGAGACCCAGTACTTC; CDR3: CASSFGRLAGGWETQYF
V: TRBV20-1; J: TRBJ2-3; size: -; D: -; DNA: TGCAGTGCTAGATGGGCATTTACCACAGATACGCAGTATTTT; CDR3: CSARWAFTTDTQYF
V: TRBV9; J: TRBJ2-3; size: many; D: -; DNA: TGTGCCAGCAGCGTAGAAGGCAGGGGAGGGACAGATACGCAGTATTTT; CDR3: CASSVEGRGGTDTQYF
V: TRBV27; J: TRBJ2-3; size: few; D: -; DNA: TGTGCCAGCAGTCTCGGTGACACGCAGTATTTT; CDR3: CASSLGDTQYF
V: TRBV15; J: TRBJ2-5; size: many; D: -; DNA: TGTGCCACCAGCAGAGTCCGGGGTAGGGAGACCCAGTACTTC; CDR3: CATSRVRGRETQYF
V: TRBV12-3/TRBV12-4; J: TRBJ1-6; size: medium-sized; D: -; DNA: TGTGCCAGCAGCATAGCAGGGAGTGCTTCACCCCTCCACTTT; CDR3: CASSIAGSASPLHF
V: TRBV11-3; J: TRBJ2-1; size: -; D: TRBD2; DNA: TGTGCCAGCAGCTCGTCTATAGCGGGAATGGATGAGAAGTTCTTC; CDR3: CASSSSIAGMDEKFF
V: TRBV4-3; J: TRBJ2-2; size: many; D: -; DNA: TGCGCCAGCAGCCAAGAACCTCTTTCAGTGGGGATCGCTGGGGAGCTGTTTTTT; CDR3: CASSQEPLSVGIAGELFF
V: TRBV7-2; J: TRBJ1-3; size: many; D: TRBD1; DNA: TGTGCCAGCAGGCTACAGGGGGCAAACACCATATATTTT; CDR3: CASRLQGANTIYF
V: TRBV5-1; J: TRBJ2-5; size: -; D: -; DNA: TGCGCCAGCAGCACTGAAAGGGGAAGCCAAAAGACCCAGTACTTC; CDR3: CASSTERGSQKTQYF
V: TRBV20-1; J: TRBJ1-5; size: -; D: -; DNA: TGCAGTGCTAGAGACGCCGGCGGATACATCAATCAGCCCCAGCATTTT; CDR3: CSARDAGGYINQPQHF
V: TRBV4-2; J: TRBJ1-5; size: many; D: TRBD1; DNA: TGTGCCAGCAGCCAAGAGGTACAGGGGAGTCAGCCCCAGCATTTT; CDR3: CASSQEVQGSQPQHF
V: TRBV11-2; J: TRBJ2-5; size: many; D: -; DNA: TGTGCCAGCAGCCCCCAAAAGGGGGTAGAGACCCAGTACTTC; CDR3: CASSPQKGVETQYF
V: TRBV12-3/TRBV12-4; J: TRBJ2-5; size: medium-sized; D: -; DNA: TGTGCCAGCAGTTTTGGGGAGACCCAGTACTTC; CDR3: CASSFGETQYF
V: TRBV20-1; J: TRBJ2-3; size: -; D: -; DNA: TGCAGTCCGTCCCCCAGATCTAGCACATATACGCAGTATTTT; CDR3: CSPSPRSSTYTQYF
V: TRBV7-3; J: TRBJ2-7; size: once; D: -; DNA: TGTGCCAGCAGCTTTGACTCGTCCACGCCTGAGCAGTACTTC; CDR3: CASSFDSSTPEQYF
V: TRBV7-8; J: TRBJ2-5; size: -; D: -; DNA: TGTGCCAGCAGCTCCTCGGGAGAAAGATTGGTGTGGGAGTACTTC; CDR3: CASSSSGERLVWEYF
V: TRBV29-1; J: TRBJ2-7; size: -; D: TRBD2; DNA: TGCAGCGTTGTGGCGGGAGCCCTTCTGGACGAGCAGTACTTC; CDR3: CSVVAGALLDEQYF
V: TRBV30; J: TRBJ2-1; size: -; D: -; DNA: TGTGCCTCCTCCGTGGTCGGTGAGCAGTTCTTC; CDR3: CASSVVGEQFF
V: TRBV5-1; J: TRBJ2-3; size: many; D: TRBD2; DNA: TGCGCCAGCAACTTGGTGGCGGGAGGCACAGATACGCAGTATTTT; CDR3: CASNLVAGGTDTQYF
V: TRBV11-2; J: TRBJ2-1; size: medium-sized; D: TRBD1; DNA: TGTGCCAGCATCAAAAGCCAGGGGGCCTACAATGAGCAGTTCTTC; CDR3: CASIKSQGAYNEQFF
V: TRBV3-1; J: TRBJ2-3; size: -; D: -; DNA: TGTGCCAGCAGCCAAGAGTGGGGCGGGTCTCGCGGCGATACGCAGTATTTT; CDR3: CASSQEWGGSRGDTQYF
V: TRBV19; J: TRBJ2-2; size: many; D: -; DNA: TGTGCCAGTAGTATAGCTGGGGCATTGACCGGGGAGCTGTTTTTT; CDR3: CASSIAGALTGELFF
V: TRBV5-1; J: TRBJ1-2; size: many; D: -; DNA: TGCGCCAGCAGCTTGGGGGAGTACTATGGCTACACCTTC; CDR3: CASSLGEYYGYTF
V: TRBV28; J: TRBJ2-7; size: many; D: -; DNA: TGTGCCAGCAGCTTAAGCAGGGGCTACGAGCAGTACTTC; CDR3: CASSLSRGYEQYF
V: TRBV3-1; J: TRBJ2-6; size: many; D: -; DNA: TGTGCCAGCAGCCAAGATAAGGGTATGGGGGCCAACGTCCTGACTTTC; CDR3: CASSQDKGMGANVLTF